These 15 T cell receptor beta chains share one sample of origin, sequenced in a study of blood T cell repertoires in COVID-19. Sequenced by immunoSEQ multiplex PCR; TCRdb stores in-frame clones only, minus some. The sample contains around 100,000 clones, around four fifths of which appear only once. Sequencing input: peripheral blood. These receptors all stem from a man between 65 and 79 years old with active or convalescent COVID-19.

CDR3 sequence: CASSKDIGLTSGRVDTQYF. CDR3 coding DNA: TGTGCCAGTAGTAAAGATATAGGTCTAACTAGCGGGAGAGTAGATACGCAGTATTTT. The J gene is TRBJ2-3, the V gene TRBV19, with TRBD2 identical over 11 bases. Trimming cost V 4 bases and J 5 bases; bases outside gene matches: 17. The CDR3 is 19 amino acids. Germline CDR1 and CDR2: LNHDA and SQIVND (reference sequence).

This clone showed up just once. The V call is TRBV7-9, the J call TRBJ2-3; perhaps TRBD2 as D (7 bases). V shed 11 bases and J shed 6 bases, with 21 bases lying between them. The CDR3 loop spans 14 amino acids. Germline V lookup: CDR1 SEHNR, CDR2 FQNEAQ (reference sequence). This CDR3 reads CAGDLGGAWDTQYF. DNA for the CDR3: TGTGCCGGAGACCTAGGGGGGGCTTGGGATACGCAGTATTTT.

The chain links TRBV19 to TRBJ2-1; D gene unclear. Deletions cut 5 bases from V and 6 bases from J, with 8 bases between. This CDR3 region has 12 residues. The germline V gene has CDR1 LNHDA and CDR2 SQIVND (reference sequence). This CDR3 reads CASSLAFNEQFF. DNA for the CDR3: TGTGCCAGTAGTTTAGCCTTCAATGAGCAGTTCTTC.

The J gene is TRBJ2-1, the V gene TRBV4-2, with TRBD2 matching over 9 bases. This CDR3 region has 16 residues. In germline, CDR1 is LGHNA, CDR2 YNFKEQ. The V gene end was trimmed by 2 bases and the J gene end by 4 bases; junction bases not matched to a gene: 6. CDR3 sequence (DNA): TGTGCCAGCAGCCAACCGACTAGCGGCGAGTACAATGAGCAGTTCTTC. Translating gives CASSQPTSGEYNEQFF.

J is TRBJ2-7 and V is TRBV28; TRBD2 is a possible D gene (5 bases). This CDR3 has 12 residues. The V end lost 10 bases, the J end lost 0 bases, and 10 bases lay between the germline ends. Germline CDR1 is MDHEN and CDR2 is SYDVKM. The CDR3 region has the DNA TGTGCCACGGAGCGGAGCTCCTACGAGCAGTACTTC. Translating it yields CATERSSYEQYF.

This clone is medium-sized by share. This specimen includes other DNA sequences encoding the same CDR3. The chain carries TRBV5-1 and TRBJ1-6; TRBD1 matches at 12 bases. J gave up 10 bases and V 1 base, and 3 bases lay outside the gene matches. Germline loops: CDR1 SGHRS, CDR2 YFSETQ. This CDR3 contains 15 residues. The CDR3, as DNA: TGCGCCAGCAGCTTGAAGGGACAGGGGGCATCACCCCTCCACTTT. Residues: CASSLKGQGASPLHF.

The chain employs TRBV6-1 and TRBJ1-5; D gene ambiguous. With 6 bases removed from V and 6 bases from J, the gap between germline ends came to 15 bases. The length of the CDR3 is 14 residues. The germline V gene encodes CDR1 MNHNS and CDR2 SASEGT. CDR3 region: CASRPAEDAQPQHF. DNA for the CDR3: TGTGCCAGCAGGCCCGCGGAGGACGCTCAGCCCCAGCATTTT.

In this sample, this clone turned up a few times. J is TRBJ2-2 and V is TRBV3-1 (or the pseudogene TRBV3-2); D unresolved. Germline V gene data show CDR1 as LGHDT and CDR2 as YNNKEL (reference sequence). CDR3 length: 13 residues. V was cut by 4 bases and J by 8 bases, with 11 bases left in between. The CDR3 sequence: CASSPHTKGELFF. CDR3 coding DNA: TGTGCCAGCAGCCCGCACACTAAGGGGGAGCTGTTTTTT.

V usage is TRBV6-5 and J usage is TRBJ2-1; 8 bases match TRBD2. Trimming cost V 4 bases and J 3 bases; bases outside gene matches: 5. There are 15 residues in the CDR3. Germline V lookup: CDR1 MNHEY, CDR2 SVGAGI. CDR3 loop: CASSWTSPDYNEQFF. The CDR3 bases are TGTGCCAGCAGTTGGACTAGCCCGGACTACAATGAGCAGTTCTTC.

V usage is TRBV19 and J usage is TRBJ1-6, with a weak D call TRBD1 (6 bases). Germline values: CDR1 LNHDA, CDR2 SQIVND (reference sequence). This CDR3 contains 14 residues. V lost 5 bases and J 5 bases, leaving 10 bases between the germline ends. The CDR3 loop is CASSADSNNSPLHF. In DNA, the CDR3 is TGTGCCAGTAGTGCGGACAGCAATAATTCACCCCTCCACTTT.

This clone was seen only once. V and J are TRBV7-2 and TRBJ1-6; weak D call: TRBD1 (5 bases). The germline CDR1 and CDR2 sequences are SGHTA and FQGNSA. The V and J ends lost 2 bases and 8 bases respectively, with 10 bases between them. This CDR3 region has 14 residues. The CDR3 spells CASSLTGRDSPLHF. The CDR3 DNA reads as TGTGCCAGCAGCTTAACTGGCAGGGATTCACCCCTCCACTTT.

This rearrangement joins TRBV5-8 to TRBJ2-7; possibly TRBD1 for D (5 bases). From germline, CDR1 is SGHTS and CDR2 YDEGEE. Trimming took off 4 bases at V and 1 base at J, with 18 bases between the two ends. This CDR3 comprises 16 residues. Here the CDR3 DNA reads TGTGCCAGCAGCGGGGCGAGAGCTGCGACGTCCTACGAGCAGTACTTC. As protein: CASSGARAATSYEQYF. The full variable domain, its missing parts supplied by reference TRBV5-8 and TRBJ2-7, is EAGVTQSPTHLIKTRGQQATLRCSPISGHTSVYWYQQALGLGLQFLLWYDEGEERNRGNFPPRFSGRQFPNYSSELNVNALELEDSALYLCASSGARAATSYEQYFGPGTRLTVT.

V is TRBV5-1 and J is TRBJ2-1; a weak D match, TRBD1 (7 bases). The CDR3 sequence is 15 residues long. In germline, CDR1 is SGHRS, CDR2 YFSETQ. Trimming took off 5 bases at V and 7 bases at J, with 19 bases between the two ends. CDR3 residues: CASSTGPRGANEQFF. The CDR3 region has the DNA TGCGCCAGCAGTACCGGGCCCAGGGGGGCAAATGAGCAGTTCTTC.

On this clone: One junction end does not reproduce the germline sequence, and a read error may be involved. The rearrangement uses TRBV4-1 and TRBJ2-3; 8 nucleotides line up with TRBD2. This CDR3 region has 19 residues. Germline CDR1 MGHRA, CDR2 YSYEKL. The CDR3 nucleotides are TGCGCCAGCAGCTCGGGGGGCCTGCGGGGGGCGCCTAGCACGGATACGCAGTATTTT. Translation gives CASSSGGLRGAPSTDTQYF.

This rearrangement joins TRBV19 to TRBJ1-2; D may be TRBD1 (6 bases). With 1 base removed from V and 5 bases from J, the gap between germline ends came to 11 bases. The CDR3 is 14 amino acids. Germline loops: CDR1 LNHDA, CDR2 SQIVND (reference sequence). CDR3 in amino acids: CASSIANQGYGYTF. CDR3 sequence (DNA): TGTGCCAGTAGTATAGCGAATCAGGGGTATGGCTACACCTTC.